The sequence of this T cell receptor beta chain was determined in a study of cytomegalovirus exposure and HLA in healthy donors (TCRdb year 2017). Regarding the research as a whole: According to a later analysis, the roughly 130 validation repertoires were produced on the same platform as the 666 repertoires of the first cohort. The study was designed to test whether signatures of past pathogen exposure could be identified by cataloging public T cell receptors. Along with the roughly 700-subject first cohort, a separate validation cohort of more than 90 different subjects was used. To predict cytomegalovirus infection status, the study brought together high-throughput TCR immunosequencing, statistical association of individual TCRs with disease status, and machine learning. The study at large found these results: In both the original and validation cohorts, the classifier was reported to diagnose cytomegalovirus status with high specificity and sensitivity. Three of the identified cytomegalovirus-associated TCR beta chains were confirmed in vitro to be specific for cytomegalovirus antigens. According to the authors, the approach could potentially be generalized to other disease states and immunological phenotypes. A later analysis had no HLA typing for the validation cohort, so co-occurrence there was scored across all 130 or so repertoires. Across donors, most TCR sequences were observed very rarely, whereas some public TCRs were present in many individuals. In the study, around 150 TCR beta chains were listed as associated with cytomegalovirus. In a later analysis, TCRs clustered in the first cohort were found to also tend to co-occur in the roughly 120 validation repertoires, with roughly 93% of cluster scores above 0.

Sequences SGHKS (CDR1) and YYEKEE (CDR2) are obtained from the germline V gene (reference sequence). Deletion took 3 bases off V and 3 bases off J, with a span of 16 bases between the germline ends. The CDR3 goes from the cysteine to the phenylalanine over 15 residues. Here the CDR3 DNA is all that survives: 45 bases in frame from base 1. Concerning this clone: The antigen this receptor binds is unknown. No base quality information exists; no much larger clone differs at one position.

Separate from the roughly 630-subject first cohort, the validation cohort of about 110 subjects was the group to which the donors belonged. Library preparation was by the immunoSEQ multiplex PCR assay. In the original analysis: A statistical classification framework was developed to diagnose cytomegalovirus status using the catalog of TCR beta chain sequences. This is the immuneACCESS table as TCRdb keeps it, with only in-frame sequences that have V and J called. A part of the clones is gone; compared with another copy, unresolved V genes explain less than half, and the rest is unexplained. V and J calls and clone size are as listed in that table; D and trimming were resolved from the DNA. In this sample the table shows about 150,000 clones, 70% to 90% of which occur a single time. 20% to 25% of the sample is in the top ten clones.

Sequencing was done on a sample of PBMCs. This TCR was recovered from a man between 18 and 35 years old in good health and CMV-seropositive. The chain uses TRBV5-5 and TRBJ2-7; matching of 5 bases hints at TRBD2 as the D gene. The DNA is as follows: TGTGCCAGCAGCTCCGGGGTGCAGAACAGCTACGAGCAGTACTTC. This is translated as CASSSGVQNSYEQYF.